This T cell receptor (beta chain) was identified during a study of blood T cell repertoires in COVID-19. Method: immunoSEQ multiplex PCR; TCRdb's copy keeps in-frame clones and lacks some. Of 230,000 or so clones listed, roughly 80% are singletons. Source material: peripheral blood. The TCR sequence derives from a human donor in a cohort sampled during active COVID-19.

In DNA, the CDR3 is TGCGCCAGCAGCCCCCTGACTAGCGGGAGGGCTGCCTACAATGAGCAGTTCTTC. Its protein product is CASSPLTSGRAAYNEQFF. The J gene is TRBJ2-1, the V gene TRBV5-1; 14 bases fit TRBD2. The ends lost 4 bases at V and 2 bases at J; junction bases unmatched: 8. Germline V gives CDR1 SGHRS, CDR2 YFSETQ. CDR3 length: 18 amino acids.